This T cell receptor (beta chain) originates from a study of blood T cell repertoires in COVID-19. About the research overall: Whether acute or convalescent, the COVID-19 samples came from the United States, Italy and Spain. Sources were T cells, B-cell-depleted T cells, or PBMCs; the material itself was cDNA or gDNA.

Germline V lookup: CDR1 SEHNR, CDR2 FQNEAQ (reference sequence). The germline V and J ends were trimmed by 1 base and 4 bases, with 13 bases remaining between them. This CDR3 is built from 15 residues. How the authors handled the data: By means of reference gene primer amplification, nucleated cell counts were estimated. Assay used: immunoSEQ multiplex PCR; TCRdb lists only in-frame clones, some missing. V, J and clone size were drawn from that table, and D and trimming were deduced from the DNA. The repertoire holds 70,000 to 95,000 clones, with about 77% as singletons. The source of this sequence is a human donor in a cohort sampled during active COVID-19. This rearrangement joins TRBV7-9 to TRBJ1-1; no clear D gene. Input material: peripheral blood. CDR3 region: CASSLGGGLGTEAFF. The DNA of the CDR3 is TGTGCCAGCAGCTTAGGCGGAGGATTAGGCACTGAAGCTTTCTTT.